This is a list of T cell receptor beta chains from one sample in a study of metastatic and nonmetastatic thyroid tumors. TCRdb reassembled clones from the PCR reads with MiXCR. The data show about 20,000 clones, about a sixth seen once. Sequenced sample: tumor tissue. The receptors derive from a female donor with papillary thyroid cancer or a benign thyroid nodule (not recorded which). Some clones in this sample may be carry-over from other donors' samples. Each CDR3 is given with its conserved first and last residue. The D gene is left open where the match is weak. The size field is filled for only some rows; it gives once, few, many or a size class.

j_gene	d_gene	len	abundance	v_gene	CDR3nt	CDR3aa
TRBJ1-5	NA	15	many	TRBV19	TGTGCCAGTAGTATGGCAGCATATAGCAATCAGCCCCAGCATTTT	CASSMAAYSNQPQHF
TRBJ2-7	TRBD1	15	many	TRBV20-1	TGCAGTGCTCCACCTACAGGGGGACGAATCTACGAGCAGTACTTC	CSAPPTGGRIYEQYF
TRBJ2-1	TRBD2	15	many	TRBV4-1	TGCGCCAGCAGCCAAGGGCAGCGGGGACACAATGAGCAGTTCTTC	CASSQGQRGHNEQFF
TRBJ2-1	TRBD2	16	many	TRBV5-1	TGCGCCAGCAGCTTGGCCGTAGCGGGAGGGTACAATGAGCAGTTCTTC	CASSLAVAGGYNEQFF
TRBJ2-1	TRBD2	14	NA	TRBV5-1	TGCGCCAGCAGTTCCGGGGGGGCTGCCCATGAGCAGTTCTTC	CASSSGGAAHEQFF
TRBJ2-3	TRBD2	16	once	TRBV11-2	TGTGCCAGCAGCTTAGAGTCTATCGGGAGGTCCGGTACGCAGTATTTT	CASSLESIGRSGTQYF
TRBJ1-2	NA	13	NA	TRBV6-2/TRBV6-3	TGTGCCAGCAGTATCAGCGCCAACTATGGCTACACCTTC	CASSISANYGYTF
TRBJ2-7	NA	11	medium-sized	TRBV30	TGTGCCTGGGGACAGCTCTACGAGCAGTACTTC	CAWGQLYEQYF
TRBJ2-6	TRBD1	17	many	TRBV5-4	TGTGCCAGCAGCAGCAGTACAGGGGGCTTTGGGGCCAACGTCCTGACTTTC	CASSSSTGGFGANVLTF
TRBJ2-5	NA	14	NA	TRBV28	TGTGCCAGCAGACAGCTGACAGAGCAGAAGACCCAGTACTTC	CASRQLTEQKTQYF
TRBJ1-5	NA	15	many	TRBV6-1	TGTGCCAGCACCGGGAGATATTCGGTCAATCAGCCCCAGCATTTT	CASTGRYSVNQPQHF
TRBJ2-1	NA	15	many	TRBV7-2	TGTGCCAGCAGCTTGGCCCACGGCCCCTACAATGAGCAGTTCTTC	CASSLAHGPYNEQFF
TRBJ2-1	TRBD2	15	many	TRBV7-9	TGTGCCAGCAGAGCGGGACTCCACTCCTACAATGAGCAGTTCTTC	CASRAGLHSYNEQFF
TRBJ2-2	NA	12	many	TRBV20-1	TGCAGTGCTAGATGTCAGACCGGGGAGCTGTTTTTT	CSARCQTGELFF
TRBJ2-7	NA	14	medium-sized	TRBV6-1	TGTGCCAGCCGACCTCGGGACGGATACTACGAGCAGTACTTC	CASRPRDGYYEQYF
TRBJ2-5	NA	11	many	TRBV30	TGTGCCTGGAACGGCCAAGGGGCCCAGTACTTC	CAWNGQGAQYF
TRBJ1-1	NA	16	many	TRBV20-1	TGCAGTGCTAGAGGACCCCAGGCAGTGGGGAACACTGAAGCTTTCTTT	CSARGPQAVGNTEAFF
TRBJ1-1	NA	17	NA	TRBV29-1	TGCAGCGTTGAGGAGGGGAGCGTGAACTGGGAGGGCACTGAAGCTTTCTTT	CSVEEGSVNWEGTEAFF
TRBJ2-5	NA	15	many	TRBV27	TGTGCCAGCAGTTTTCTGGCAGGCTTACAAGAGACCCAGTACTTC	CASSFLAGLQETQYF
TRBJ1-5	NA	14	many	TRBV5-5	TGTGCCAGCAGCTACGGGACGGACCGTGGGCCCCAGCATTTT	CASSYGTDRGPQHF
TRBJ1-2	TRBD1	13	many	TRBV7-3	TGTGCCAGCAGCTCGGGACAGGGGAATGGCTACACCTTC	CASSSGQGNGYTF
TRBJ2-3	NA	16	few	TRBV27	TGTGCCAGCCCCCCCCCCTGGCGGGGTTGCACAGATACGCAGTATTTT	CASPPPWRGCTDTQYF
TRBJ2-1	TRBD2	15	many	TRBV19	TGTGCCAGTAGGACGACTAGCGGGCTCTACAATGAGCAGTTCTTC	CASRTTSGLYNEQFF
TRBJ2-4	TRBD2	16	NA	TRBV20-1	TGCAGTGCCTCTAGCGGGAGGGCACTAGCCAAAAACATTCAGTACTTC	CSASSGRALAKNIQYF
TRBJ2-5	NA	12	many	TRBV29-1	TGCAGCGCCACCGGGCCCCAAGAGACCCAGTACTTC	CSATGPQETQYF
TRBJ2-2	NA	16	medium-sized	TRBV5-1	TGCGCCAGCAGCTTGGGGCCTTGGGCCAACACCGGGGAGCTGTTTTTT	CASSLGPWANTGELFF
TRBJ1-2	TRBD1	13	NA	TRBV6-1	TGTGCCAGCATCCGGGACAGGATCTATGGCTACACCTTC	CASIRDRIYGYTF
TRBJ2-5	TRBD1	18	many	TRBV2	TGTGCCACCCACCCAACCGGGACAGGGGGCCGGAGGAGCGGTACCCAGTACTTC	CATHPTGTGGRRSGTQYF
TRBJ1-3	TRBD1	15	NA	TRBV2	TGTGCCAGCAGTGAAAGACAGGGGTCTGGGAACACCATATATTTT	CASSERQGSGNTIYF
TRBJ1-6	NA	16	NA	TRBV6-1	TGTGCCAGCAGTCAAGATCTTGGTCTCTATAATTCACCCCTCCACTTT	CASSQDLGLYNSPLHF
TRBJ2-5	NA	12	many	TRBV24-1	TGTGCCACCCAAGGGGGGACAGAGACCCAGTACTTC	CATQGGTETQYF
TRBJ2-3	TRBD1	15	many	TRBV7-9	TGTGCCAGCAGCTTGCCGGGACAGAACACAGATACGCAGTATTTT	CASSLPGQNTDTQYF
TRBJ2-1	NA	17	many	TRBV11-2	TGTGCCAGCAGCTTAGTTCATAGGGGAGTCACGGTAAATGAGCAGTTCTTC	CASSLVHRGVTVNEQFF
TRBJ1-1	NA	16	many	TRBV6-1	TGTGCCAGCAGTTCTATCGATATAGGGGGGAGCACTGAAGCTTTCTTT	CASSSIDIGGSTEAFF
TRBJ1-1	NA	14	many	TRBV7-9	TGTGCCAGCAGCTTAGCGCGAGGGGGCACTGAAGCTTTCTTT	CASSLARGGTEAFF
TRBJ1-6	NA	15	medium-sized	TRBV12-3/TRBV12-4	TGTGCCAGCAGTTTAGCGCGAGGGGGAACGACACCCCTCCACTTT	CASSLARGGTTPLHF
TRBJ2-3	TRBD1	14	many	TRBV7-3	TGTGCCAGCGGATCAGGGGGTCTCTCAGATACGCAGTATTTT	CASGSGGLSDTQYF
TRBJ1-5	NA	16	NA	TRBV19	TGTGCCAGTCTACAAGGGGCATTGGGTCAAGGTCAGCCCCAGCATTTT	CASLQGALGQGQPQHF
TRBJ1-5	NA	14	many	TRBV9	TGTGCCAGCAGCGGAGACGGATTCAATCAGCCCCAGCATTTT	CASSGDGFNQPQHF
TRBJ2-7	NA	11	many	TRBV7-8	TGTGCCAGCAGCGACCGCACCGAGCAGTACTTC	CASSDRTEQYF
TRBJ2-3	TRBD2	15	NA	TRBV7-3	TGTGCCAGCAGCTGGACTAGCGGGAAAACAGATACGCAGTATTTT	CASSWTSGKTDTQYF
TRBJ1-5	NA	15	few	TRBV24-1	TGTGCCACCAGTGATTTTACCCCACCAAATCAGCCCCAGCATTTT	CATSDFTPPNQPQHF
TRBJ2-1	NA	14	many	TRBV13	TGTGCCAGCAGCTTTAGCGCCCGGGCATCGGAGCAGTTCTTC	CASSFSARASEQFF
TRBJ2-6	NA	18	many	TRBV3-1	TGTGCCAGCAGCCCAAGGATGCAGGGAGACTCTGGGGCCAACGTCCTGACTTTC	CASSPRMQGDSGANVLTF
TRBJ1-6	NA	15	many	TRBV4-2	TGTGCCAGCAGCGTCGAAGCTTCATCTAATTCACCCCTCCACTTT	CASSVEASSNSPLHF
TRBJ1-6	NA	13	medium-sized	TRBV27	TGTGCCAGCAGTGTATCCCGGGGTTCACCCCTCCACTTT	CASSVSRGSPLHF
TRBJ2-5	NA	13	many	TRBV4-2	TGTGCCAGCAGCCAAGAAGCAGCTCGAAGCCAGTACTTC	CASSQEAARSQYF
TRBJ2-7	NA	14	many	TRBV11-3	TGTGCCAGCAGCTTACGTGGGGATAGCTACGAGCAGTACTTC	CASSLRGDSYEQYF
TRBJ1-2	NA	17	many	TRBV29-1	TGCAGCGTTGAAGAGGACAGTATGCTGTTAGCTAACTATGGCTACACCTTC	CSVEEDSMLLANYGYTF
TRBJ1-2	TRBD1	12	many	TRBV7-9	TGTGCCAGCAGCTTAGGACAGGGTGGCTACACCTTC	CASSLGQGGYTF
TRBJ1-4	TRBD1	14	many	TRBV5-1	TGCGCCAGCAGCTTGTGGACAGGGGGTGAAAAACTGTTTTTT	CASSLWTGGEKLFF
TRBJ2-3	TRBD2	16	many	TRBV2	TGTGCCAGCAGAAATAGACTAGCGGGGGGCCGGGATACGCAGTATTTT	CASRNRLAGGRDTQYF
TRBJ1-5	NA	14	few	TRBV6-1	TGTGCCAGCAGTGAAGGGGGGTCCAATCAGCCCCAGCATTTT	CASSEGGSNQPQHF